These T cell receptor beta chains were read from a single sample in a study of T cells of healthy individuals. TCRdb independently ran MiXCR on the 5' RACE reads; one entry per CDR3 protein. The table includes around 63,000 distinct CDR3 sequences, about 16% detected once. These receptors all come from a human donor in good health. Both conserved end residues are part of each CDR3. Each record gives: J gene, V gene, clone size, D gene, CDR3 protein, CDR3 DNA. A D gene is named only where the DNA matches it firmly. Clone size appears in some rows only: once, few, many, or a class for an expanded clone.

>TRBJ2-7|TRBV7-2|-|-
CASSSSGGQGPGEQYF
TGTGCCAGCAGCTCTAGCGGGGGACAGGGACCGGGGGAGCAGTACTTC
>TRBJ1-5|TRBV6-2/TRBV6-3|few|-
CASSSSLGDQPQHF
TGTGCCAGCAGTTCATCGCTGGGGGATCAGCCCCAGCATTTT
>TRBJ1-5|TRBV20-1|many|-
CSAPAKVSNQPQHF
TGCAGTGCTCCTGCTAAAGTTAGCAATCAGCCCCAGCATTTT
>TRBJ2-5|TRBV10-3|-|-
CAISDPRGLQETQYF
TGTGCCATCAGTGACCCCAGGGGACTCCAAGAGACCCAGTACTTC
>TRBJ2-5|TRBV20-1|-|TRBD2
CSAREAGGPPETQYF
TGCAGTGCTAGAGAGGCGGGAGGGCCGCCGGAGACCCAGTACTTC
>TRBJ2-7|TRBV14|-|TRBD2
CASSHRVGGNEQYF
TGTGCCAGCAGCCACAGGGTCGGGGGGAACGAGCAGTACTTC
>TRBJ2-3|TRBV5-1|once|-
CASSFRSLKPTDTQYF
TGCGCCAGCAGCTTTAGGAGCCTCAAGCCCACAGATACGCAGTATTTT
>TRBJ2-1|TRBV18|few|-
CASSPPNRSYNEQFF
TGTGCCAGCTCACCACCCAACCGTTCCTACAATGAGCAGTTCTTC
>TRBJ1-5|TRBV6-4|many|-
CASSDSKGPLSNQPQHF
TGTGCCAGCAGTGACTCGAAAGGACCCCTTAGCAATCAGCCCCAGCATTTT
>TRBJ1-2|TRBV5-5|-|-
CASSLPQGPGYTF
TGTGCCAGCAGCTTGCCACAGGGTCCAGGCTACACCTTC
>TRBJ1-6|TRBV10-3|few|-
CAISETSLTPLDF
TGTGCCATCAGTGAGACCTCGTTGACTCCCCTGGACTTT
>TRBJ2-7|TRBV5-1|-|TRBD1
CASRRTGGAYEQYF
TGCGCCAGCAGACGGACAGGGGGGGCCTACGAGCAGTACTTC
>TRBJ2-3|TRBV24-1|many|TRBD2
CATSPRSGGPMDTQYF
TGTGCCACCAGCCCCCGGTCGGGAGGCCCCATGGATACGCAGTATTTT
>TRBJ2-2|TRBV24-1|many|-
CATSAAGVSAGELFF
TGTGCCACCAGTGCTGCAGGGGTATCGGCCGGGGAGCTGTTTTTT
>TRBJ1-5|TRBV20-1|medium-sized|TRBD1
CSARDREVGNQPQHF
TGCAGTGCTAGGGACAGGGAAGTAGGCAATCAGCCCCAGCATTTT
>TRBJ1-1|TRBV29-1|many|-
CSVGKSGNTEAFF
TGCAGCGTTGGTAAGTCGGGAAACACTGAAGCTTTCTTT
>TRBJ1-1|TRBV12-3/TRBV12-4|many|-
CASIPAGMNTEAFF
TGTGCCAGCATCCCCGCAGGGATGAACACTGAAGCTTTCTTT
>TRBJ1-5|TRBV6-6|-|-
CASSYGGAAQPQHF
TGTGCCAGCAGTTACGGGGGGGCAGCTCAGCCCCAGCATTTT
>TRBJ2-1|TRBV7-9|few|TRBD1
CASSTGTGRSYNEQFF
TGTGCCAGCAGCACCGGGACAGGGAGGTCCTACAATGAGCAGTTCTTC
>TRBJ2-1|TRBV24-1|many|TRBD1
CATSDSRTGGSYNEQFF
TGTGCCACCAGTGATTCCCGGACAGGGGGCTCCTACAATGAGCAGTTCTTC
>TRBJ2-1|TRBV4-3|medium-sized|-
CASSQDLTFFSYNEQFF
TGCGCCAGCAGCCAGGATTTGACATTCTTCTCCTACAATGAGCAGTTCTTC
>TRBJ2-5|TRBV7-2|few|TRBD2
CASSLKWRGGVEETQYF
TGTGCCAGCAGCTTAAAATGGCGGGGGGGCGTGGAGGAGACCCAGTACTTC
>TRBJ2-1|TRBV7-9|many|-
CASLQLDRSDEQFF
TGTGCCAGCCTCCAATTAGACAGGAGCGATGAGCAGTTCTTC
>TRBJ2-7|TRBV20-1|-|TRBD2
CSATSGAYEQYF
TGCAGTGCTACTAGCGGGGCCTACGAGCAGTACTTC
>TRBJ1-5|TRBV29-1|-|TRBD1
CSALKPRDRGQPQHF
TGCAGCGCCCTCAAACCCCGGGACAGGGGACAGCCCCAGCATTTT
>TRBJ2-7|TRBV9|-|TRBD1
CASSATTGGEQYF
TGTGCCAGCAGCGCCACGACAGGGGGCGAGCAGTACTTC
>TRBJ1-4|TRBV28|-|TRBD1
CASSLSQGANEKLFF
TGTGCCAGCAGTTTATCGCAGGGGGCCAATGAAAAACTGTTTTTT
>TRBJ2-7|TRBV9|-|-
CASSVEGPSGEQYF
TGTGCCAGCAGCGTAGAGGGACCATCGGGCGAGCAGTACTTC
>TRBJ2-2|TRBV6-2/TRBV6-3|many|TRBD2
CASSRSGGANTGELFF
TGTGCCAGCAGTCGTAGCGGGGGCGCGAACACCGGGGAGCTGTTTTTT
>TRBJ1-2|TRBV5-8|-|-
CASSSPGSANYGYTF
TGTGCCAGCAGCTCCCCGGGGTCAGCTAACTATGGCTACACCTTC
>TRBJ2-3|TRBV7-2|many|TRBD1
CASSPDRGYGTDTQYF
TGTGCCAGCAGCCCCGACAGGGGGTACGGGACAGATACGCAGTATTTT